These 26 T cell receptor beta chains were sequenced from one sample in a study of Ad26.COV2.S vaccination and SARS-CoV-2 variants. Assay used: immunoSEQ multiplex PCR; TCRdb lists only in-frame clones, some missing. Counted here are nearly 400,000 clones, roughly 90% occurring once; the ten biggest clones make up 1.5% to 2%. Treatment reported: 15 to 20 received Ad26.COV2.S at low or high dose, single or two shots; about 5 received placebo; per-sample allocation not given. Sampling happened 63 days after the first vaccine or placebo injection. The starting material was peripheral blood, obtained in a trial of Ad26.COV2.S vaccine versus placebo. All receptors come from a person between 18 and 60 years old who received the Ad26.COV2.S COVID-19 vaccine or a placebo.

The gene calls are TRBV5-1 and TRBJ2-7; 7 nucleotides line up with TRBD2. The germline gives CDR1 SGHRS, CDR2 YFSETQ. The CDR3 has 13 residues. V lost 2 bases to trimming and J lost 5 bases; unmatched junction nucleotides: 4. The CDR3 here is CASSFGGGDEQYF. The CDR3 DNA reads as TGCGCCAGCAGCTTCGGGGGAGGGGACGAGCAGTACTTC.

The chain is built from TRBV13 and TRBJ2-3; TRBD2 is a possible D gene (5 bases). Germline CDR1 PRHDT, CDR2 FYEKMQ (reference sequence). This CDR3 is 15 amino acids long. Trimming stripped 1 base from V and 0 bases from J, with 8 bases between. CDR3 in DNA: TGTGCCAGCAGCTTAGCGGAGGCGAGCACAGATACGCAGTATTTT. Encoded protein: CASSLAEASTDTQYF.

J is TRBJ2-3 and V is TRBV6-2 or TRBV6-3; possibly TRBD1 for D (6 bases). The CDR3 sequence is 16 residues long. V was clipped by 0 bases and J by 4 bases, with 14 bases between them. The germline V gene encodes CDR1 MNHEY and CDR2 SVGEGT. CDR3 coding DNA: TGTGCCAGCAGTTACTCGGTGACAGGACGATCAGATACGCAGTATTTT. It translates to CASSYSVTGRSDTQYF.

The chain employs TRBV7-3 and TRBJ2-2, with 7 positions matching TRBD2. V trimming: 4 bases; J trimming: 5 bases; junction bases outside the gene matches: 7. The CDR3 is made up of 15 amino acids. Germline loops: CDR1 SGHTA, CDR2 FQGTGA. DNA of the CDR3: TGTGCCAGCAGCTCCCGGCGGGAGAATACCGGGGAGCTGTTTTTT. Its protein product is CASSSRRENTGELFF.

The chain carries TRBV19 and TRBJ2-1; TRBD2 matches 10 bases. Losses at the gene ends were 6 bases for V and 9 bases for J; bases not matched to a gene: 14. CDR3 length equals 16 residues. Germline V gives CDR1 LNHDA, CDR2 SQIVND (reference sequence). The CDR3 DNA follows: TGTGCCAGTAGGTTCCTAGCGGGAGAGAACGGTCCTGAGCAGTTCTTC. It encodes CASRFLAGENGPEQFF.

This chain joins TRBV3-1 (or the pseudogene TRBV3-2) and TRBJ2-3; maybe TRBD1 (6 bases). Per germline, CDR1 LGHDT and CDR2 YNNKEL (reference sequence). This CDR3 comprises 13 residues. The germline V and J ends were trimmed by 11 bases and 4 bases, with 16 bases remaining between them. CDR3 region: CAALGRGSDTQYF. CDR3 nucleotide sequence: TGTGCCGCTCTGGGAAGGGGGTCAGATACGCAGTATTTT.

The chain combines TRBV25-1 with TRBJ2-3, with D possibly matching TRBD2 (6 bases). The V gene lost 1 base and the J gene lost 2 bases, with 13 bases spanning the gap. This CDR3 is 16 amino acids long. The germline V gene encodes CDR1 MGHDK and CDR2 SYGVNS. The CDR3 is CASSEFLADHTDTQYF. CDR3 nucleotides: TGTGCCAGCAGTGAATTCTTAGCGGACCACACAGATACGCAGTATTTT.

The chain couples TRBV29-1 to TRBJ2-7; the match to TRBD1 covers 10 bases. Germline CDR1 reads SQVTM; CDR2 reads ANQGSEA. The CDR3 has 14 amino acids. The V gene end was trimmed by 4 bases and the J gene end by 2 bases; junction bases not matched to a gene: 5. CDR3 amino acids: CSVGRDRGPYEQYF. The CDR3 DNA follows: TGCAGCGTTGGGCGGGACAGGGGACCCTACGAGCAGTACTTC.

The chain has TRBV2 and TRBJ2-5; D possibly corresponds to TRBD2 (7 bases). V was cut by 3 bases and J by 5 bases, with 22 bases left in between. CDR3 length: 17 residues. CDR1 and CDR2 from the germline V gene are SNHLY and FYNNEI. CDR3 in amino acids: CASSESLGGGESETQYF. Written as DNA, the CDR3 is TGTGCCAGCAGTGAGAGTTTGGGCGGGGGCGAAAGCGAGACCCAGTACTTC. Full variable domain (outside the CDR3, taken from reference TRBV2 and TRBJ2-5): EPEVTQTPSHQVTQMGQEVILRCVPISNHLYFYWYRQILGQKVEFLVSFYNNEISEKSEIFDDQFSVERPDGSNFTLKIRSTKLEDSAMYFCASSESLGGGESETQYFGPGTRLLVL.

As for this clone: This specimen includes other DNA sequences encoding the same CDR3. The rearrangement links TRBV27 to TRBJ2-7; no clear D. CDR1 is MNHEY, CDR2 SMNVEV, per germline (reference sequence). The V and J ends lost 5 bases and 2 bases respectively, with 10 bases between them. The CDR3 runs 13 residues. The CDR3 DNA follows: TGTGCCAGCAGTCCTGGACGGACCTACGAGCAGTACTTC. Protein: CASSPGRTYEQYF.

The chain has TRBV30 and TRBJ2-1; 7 bases line up with TRBD2. Germline loops: CDR1 GTSNPN, CDR2 SVGIG (reference sequence). Unmatched junction bases numbered 16, after V lost 3 bases and J lost 8 bases. The CDR3 runs 16 residues. CDR3 sequence reads: CAWRRHRAGLLDEQFF. The DNA of the CDR3 is TGTGCCTGGAGGAGACATCGAGCGGGACTTTTGGATGAGCAGTTCTTC.

The chain joins TRBV28 to TRBJ2-4, with D perhaps being TRBD1 or TRBD2 (6 bases each). The germline V gene encodes CDR1 MDHEN and CDR2 SYDVKM. Between the trimmed V and J ends, which lost 2 bases and 8 bases, there was a span of 19 bases. The CDR3 is 16 amino acids. The CDR3 bases are TGTGCCAGCAGTTTAAGGGACATCCAGCGGAGGGACATTCAGTACTTC. This codes for CASSLRDIQRRDIQYF.

The chain has TRBV30 and TRBJ1-5; D not resolved. CDR1 and CDR2 (germline): GTSNPN, SVGIG (reference sequence). There are 16 residues in the CDR3. Trimming removed 0 bases at V and 4 bases at J, with 16 bases between. CDR3 bases: TGTGCCTGGAGTGTACGTGGAAACGAACGAAATCAGCCCCAGCATTTT. It yields the protein CAWSVRGNERNQPQHF.

The V call is TRBV27, the J call TRBJ2-1; unclear D gene. The CDR3 sequence is 17 residues long. From germline, CDR1 is MNHEY and CDR2 SMNVEV (reference sequence). Trimming cost V 5 bases and J 6 bases, with 23 bases left between them. CDR3 sequence reads: CASSITSTDRFTNEQFF. The CDR3 nucleotides read TGTGCCAGCAGTATAACCTCTACGGACCGATTTACCAATGAGCAGTTCTTC.

The chain recombines TRBV10-3 with TRBJ2-3; 13 bases fit TRBD2. V was pared by 4 bases and J by 2 bases, with 3 bases of the junction left unmatched. Germline lookup yields CDR1 ENHRY and CDR2 SYGVKD. This CDR3 has 16 residues. Here the CDR3 DNA reads TGTGCCATCAGTGGGGGACTAGCGGGATTCACAGATACGCAGTATTTT. Translating gives CAISGGLAGFTDTQYF.

The chain links TRBV4-2 to TRBJ2-1, with 10 bases identical to TRBD1. The CDR3 loop spans 17 amino acids. Germline CDR1 LGHNA, CDR2 YNFKEQ. Unmatched junction bases numbered 12, after V lost 3 bases and J lost 7 bases. The CDR3 here is CASSHSLGQGIGNEQFF. The CDR3 DNA sequence: TGTGCCAGCAGCCATTCATTGGGACAGGGGATTGGGAATGAGCAGTTCTTC.

Only a few counts were recorded for this clone. J is TRBJ2-1 and V is TRBV7-3, with TRBD1 matching over 10 bases. Germline V gene sequence: CDR1 SGHTA, CDR2 FQGTGA. The CDR3 consists of 14 residues. The J segment lost 8 bases and the V segment lost 5 bases, leaving 6 bases of the junction unmatched. For the CDR3, the DNA is TGTGCCAGCAGCCAGGGACAGGGGAGCCATGAGCAGTTCTTC. This gives the protein CASSQGQGSHEQFF.

The rearrangement links TRBV21-1 to TRBJ1-5; no DNA check was done on the table's D call, TRBD1. TRBV21-1 corresponds to a pseudogene. The CDR3 totals 13 residues. The CDR3 here is CARPTVSNQPQHF. The CDR3 DNA sequence: TGTGCCAGGCCGACAGTTAGCAATCAGCCCCAGCATTTT.

This chain connects TRBV6-5 to TRBJ1-3; D is ambiguous. This CDR3 is built from 15 residues. V was shortened by 0 bases and J by 0 bases, with 6 bases between the two germline ends. CDR1 is MNHEY and CDR2 is SVGAGI in the germline V gene. Written as DNA, the CDR3 is TGTGCCAGCAGTTACTCGAGGCGCTCTGGAAACACCATATATTTT. Encoded protein: CASSYSRRSGNTIYF.

The rearrangement uses TRBV5-1 and TRBJ2-7, with D possibly matching TRBD2 (5 bases). Trimming left V 5 bases short and J 5 bases short, with 20 bases between. This CDR3 has 15 amino acids. Germline CDR1 is SGHRS and CDR2 is YFSETQ. In nucleotides, the CDR3 is TGCGCCAGCAGACCCCAGAGCGGCCTTAACCACGAGCAGTACTTC. Amino acids: CASRPQSGLNHEQYF.

This chain connects TRBV6-6 to TRBJ2-7, with 10 bases matching TRBD1. Germline CDR1 MNHNY, CDR2 SVGAGI (reference sequence). CDR3 length equals 16 residues. The ends lost 5 bases at V and 4 bases at J; junction bases unmatched: 11. The CDR3 region has the DNA TGTGCCAGCAGTAACCTCGGGGGACAGGGGCAGTACGAGCAGTACTTC. This sequence encodes CASSNLGGQGQYEQYF.

This rearrangement joins TRBV7-8 to TRBJ1-6, with a possible D match to TRBD1 (5 bases). The CDR3 is 12 amino acids. The V and J ends lost 3 bases and 14 bases respectively, with 11 bases between them. The germline V gene has CDR1 SGHVS and CDR2 FQNEAQ. This CDR3 reads CASSLGQGALHF. The CDR3 coding sequence is TGTGCCAGCAGCTTGGGGCAAGGGGCCCTCCACTTT.

The chain has TRBV5-4 and TRBJ2-1, with 10 bases fitting TRBD2. The V gene's germline CDR1 is SGHNT and CDR2 YYREEE (reference sequence). The CDR3 runs to 18 residues. V was pared by 4 bases and J by 7 bases, with 17 bases of the junction left unmatched. This CDR3 reads CASSQYPVKREGQNEQFF. In nucleotides, the CDR3 is TGTGCCAGCAGCCAATACCCTGTTAAGCGGGAGGGCCAAAATGAGCAGTTCTTC.

V is TRBV3-1 (or the pseudogene TRBV3-2) and J is TRBJ2-7, with 9 nucleotides matching TRBD2. The CDR3 has 15 residues. Unmatched junction bases numbered 6, after V lost 3 bases and J lost 3 bases. The germline V gene has CDR1 LGHDT and CDR2 YNNKEL (reference sequence). CDR3 in amino acids: CASSQLAGPRYEQYF. The CDR3 DNA reads as TGTGCCAGCAGCCAGCTAGCGGGACCCCGCTACGAGCAGTACTTC.

The chain combines TRBV11-2 with TRBJ2-7; 7 bases line up with TRBD1. After removal of 6 bases from V and 4 bases from J, the junction contained 9 bases not matched to a gene. CDR3 size: 14 residues. In germline, CDR1 is SGHAT, CDR2 FQNNGV. The CDR3 nucleotides are TGTGCCAGCAGGCAACCGGGACAGACTTACGAGCAGTACTTC. It encodes CASRQPGQTYEQYF.

The chain has TRBV5-1 and TRBJ2-1; maybe TRBD2 (5 bases). The CDR3 has 14 amino acids. The V end was cut by 0 bases, the J end by 8 bases, with 12 bases between. CDR1 and CDR2 from the germline V gene are SGHRS and YFSETQ. The CDR3 loop is CASSLDTLSDEQFF. The CDR3 bases are TGCGCCAGCAGCTTGGACACACTTAGCGATGAGCAGTTCTTC.